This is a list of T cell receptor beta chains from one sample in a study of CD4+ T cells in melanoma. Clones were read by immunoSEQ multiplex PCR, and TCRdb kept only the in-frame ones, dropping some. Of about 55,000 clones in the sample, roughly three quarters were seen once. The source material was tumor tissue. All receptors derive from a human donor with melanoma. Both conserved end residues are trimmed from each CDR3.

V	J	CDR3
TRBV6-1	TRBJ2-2	ASSVRTANTGELF
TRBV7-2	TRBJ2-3	ASRTPPDTQY
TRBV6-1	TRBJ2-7	ASSGTGIPYEQY
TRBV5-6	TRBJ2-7	ASSSGLAGDITYEQY
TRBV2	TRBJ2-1	ASSEEGWASGGNEQF
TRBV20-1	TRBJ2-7	SAQGYEQY
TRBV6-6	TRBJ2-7	ASSYSRAFNEQY
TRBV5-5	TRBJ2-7	ASSLRLSEQY
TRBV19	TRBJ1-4	ASSPTAGKLF
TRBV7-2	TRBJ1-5	ASSILLAGAQH
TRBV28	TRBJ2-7	ASSPGQGSSYEQY
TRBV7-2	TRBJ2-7	ASSPTSGGSYEQY
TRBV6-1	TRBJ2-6	ASTSQHGANVLT
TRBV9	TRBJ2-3	ASSVVRTGDTQY
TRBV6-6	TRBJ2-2	ATLTPTRGGTGELF
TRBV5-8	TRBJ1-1	ASSLAVRREAF
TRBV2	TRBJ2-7	ASSEQGDYEQY
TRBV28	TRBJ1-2	ASSPVRIYGYT
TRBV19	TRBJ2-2	ASRWGLQGTTYPGELF
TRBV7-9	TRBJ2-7	ASRREGYEQY
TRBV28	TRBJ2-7	ASRPTGLRGQQY
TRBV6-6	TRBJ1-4	ASSPRTGQEKLF
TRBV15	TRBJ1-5	ATSRQYSNQPQH
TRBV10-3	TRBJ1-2	AISVDRGGNYGYT